This TCR beta chain was sequenced in a study of T cells expressing NK-cell markers. About the study: The TCR beta repertoires were obtained from sorted CD3+CD56+NKG2C+, CD3+CD56+NKG2C- and CD3+CD56-NKG2C+ T cells. Just one sequenced donor of eight was HCMV-seronegative, while seven were seropositive.

The V gene's germline CDR1 is SGHRS and CDR2 YFSETQ. The CDR3 length is 18 residues. Overall study results and limits: Whether expanded NKG2C+ T cell clones were HCMV specific stayed uncertain.

TCRdb reprocessed the 5' RACE reads and stores each CDR3 protein as one record, lacking DNA. Its table lists 500,000 to 700,000 distinct CDR3 sequences. In the case of this clonotype: Its target is not known.

Material for sequencing was blood T cells: a sorted CD56 or NKG2C T cell subset, CD4+ or CD8+ T cells, or bulk PBMC T cells (not recorded which). This receptor was obtained from a man aged 18 to 29 in good health. The rearrangement links TRBV5-1 to TRBJ2-3; TCRdb gives TRBD1 as the D gene, but with no DNA this cannot be confirmed. CDR3 residues: CASSLARQGAISTDTQYF.